Each of the 19 T cell receptor beta chains below was sequenced from the same sample in a study of blood T cell repertoires in COVID-19. The table came from immunoSEQ multiplex PCR; TCRdb's copy has only in-frame clones and leaves some out. This sample has approximately 490,000 clones, with 87% found just once. Sequences were obtained from PBMCs or T cells enriched from blood (not recorded which). The receptor set was obtained from a woman between 18 and 29 years old who had recovered from COVID-19.

This chain joins TRBV6-6 and TRBJ1-2, with TRBD1 matching over 9 bases. Unmatched junction bases numbered 14, after V lost 5 bases and J lost 4 bases. The length of the CDR3 is 17 residues. Germline V gene data show CDR1 as MNHNY and CDR2 as SVGAGI (reference sequence). The CDR3 DNA is TGTGCCAGCAGTCGTTTCGCACAGGGGGCTTATAGCTATGGCTACACCTTC. The encoded protein is CASSRFAQGAYSYGYTF.

This chain joins TRBV6-4 and TRBJ2-3; 15 bases map to TRBD2. This CDR3 has 18 residues. V shed 5 bases and J 2 bases; nucleotides not matched to a gene: 8. Per the germline V gene, CDR1 is MRHNA and CDR2 is SNTAGT. The CDR3 DNA reads as TGTGCCAGCAGTCCTCTTGGACTAGCGGGGGGGCCCACAGATACGCAGTATTTT. This gives the protein CASSPLGLAGGPTDTQYF.

The chain couples TRBV6-5 to TRBJ2-1; 9 bases line up with TRBD2. V lost 0 bases, J lost 8 bases, and 5 bases stayed unmatched. The CDR3 is 15 residues long. The V gene's germline CDR1 is MNHEY and CDR2 SVGAGI. This CDR3 is CASSYSGLARDEQFF. CDR3 coding DNA: TGTGCCAGCAGTTACTCGGGACTAGCAAGAGATGAGCAGTTCTTC.

The chain is built from TRBV7-9 and TRBJ1-5, with D possibly matching TRBD1 (5 bases). CDR3 size: 15 residues. Looked up from germline, CDR1 is SEHNR and CDR2 is FQNEAQ (reference sequence). Trimming cost V 5 bases and J 5 bases, with 16 bases left between them. This chain's CDR3 is CASSLGGFPDQPQHF. As DNA, the CDR3 is TGTGCCAGCAGCCTGGGGGGTTTCCCCGATCAGCCCCAGCATTTT.

The gene calls are TRBV2 and TRBJ2-5; D is possibly TRBD2 (6 bases). Germline CDR1 SNHLY, CDR2 FYNNEI. The CDR3 runs to 14 residues. V lost 2 bases and J 5 bases, leaving 12 bases between the germline ends. This CDR3 reads CASSELARRETQYF. For the CDR3, the DNA is TGTGCCAGCAGTGAACTAGCGCGAAGGGAGACCCAGTACTTC.

V and J are TRBV10-3 and TRBJ2-5, with D uncertain. V was trimmed by 2 bases and J by 4 bases, leaving 11 bases between them. The CDR3 is 14 amino acids. The V gene's germline CDR1 is ENHRY and CDR2 SYGVKD. The CDR3 reads CAISEGLVGETQYF. CDR3 coding DNA: TGTGCCATCAGTGAGGGTCTAGTCGGAGAGACCCAGTACTTC.

This chain uses TRBV7-6 with TRBJ2-1; tentative D call: TRBD1 (5 bases). This CDR3 contains 13 residues. The ends were cut back, 5 bases at V and 12 bases at J, with 17 bases in the middle. Germline CDR1 and CDR2: SGHVS and FNYEAQ. CDR3 nucleotide sequence: TGTGCCAGCAGCCCGAAGCAGGGAATAGGGCAGTTCTTC. It yields the protein CASSPKQGIGQFF.

The rearrangement uses TRBV2 and TRBJ1-2; TRBD1 matches 7 bases. Germline lookup yields CDR1 SNHLY and CDR2 FYNNEI. The CDR3 has 13 amino acids. The ends lost 5 bases at V and 8 bases at J; junction bases unmatched: 8. The chain's CDR3 is CASSTTGWEGYTF. The CDR3 coding sequence is TGTGCCAGCAGTACGACAGGGTGGGAGGGCTACACCTTC.

The V gene is TRBV7-2, the J gene TRBJ2-1; TRBD2 matches at 8 bases. CDR1 and CDR2 (germline): SGHTA, FQGNSA. V lost 5 bases to trimming and J lost 7 bases; unmatched junction nucleotides: 7. The CDR3 is 14 residues long. The CDR3 DNA is TGTGCCAGCAGCCAACGGGGGGGCCAGAATGAGCAGTTCTTC. It codes for CASSQRGGQNEQFF.

The chain couples TRBV9 to TRBJ2-7, with D possibly matching TRBD1 (6 bases). This CDR3 contains 14 residues. CDR1 is SGDLS and CDR2 is YYNGEE in the germline V gene. Trimming removed 0 bases from V and 3 bases from J, with 10 bases in between. The CDR3 DNA reads as TGTGCCAGCAGCGTAGGTACAGGGCACTACGAGCAGTACTTC. Protein product: CASSVGTGHYEQYF.

V gene TRBV19 combines with J gene TRBJ2-3; D uncertain. The CDR3 consists of 12 residues. CDR1 and CDR2 (germline): LNHDA, SQIVND (reference sequence). The ends were cut back, 5 bases at V and 6 bases at J, with 9 bases in the middle. CDR3 bases: TGTGCCAGTAGTGTTACCCAGGATACGCAGTATTTT. It is translated as CASSVTQDTQYF.

Of note for this clone: Different DNA sequences within this sample yield the same CDR3. The chain couples TRBV5-1 to TRBJ1-2, with a weak D call TRBD1 (5 bases). The germline gives CDR1 SGHRS, CDR2 YFSETQ. V shed 0 bases and J shed 6 bases, with 6 bases lying between them. The CDR3 is made up of 12 amino acids. The CDR3 DNA reads as TGCGCCAGCAGCTTGGCAGGGAATGGCTACACCTTC. The encoded protein is CASSLAGNGYTF.

The rearrangement links TRBV11-2 to TRBJ1-2, with 8 positions matching TRBD1. Germline loops: CDR1 SGHAT, CDR2 FQNNGV. Trimming took 5 bases from V and 0 from J; bases not matched to a gene: 5. The CDR3 is 15 residues long. The CDR3: CASSRTGGANYGYTF. The CDR3 bases are TGTGCCAGCAGCCGAACAGGGGGTGCTAACTATGGCTACACCTTC.

V and J are TRBV3-1 (or the pseudogene TRBV3-2) and TRBJ1-3; D uncertain. Germline loops: CDR1 LGHDT, CDR2 YNNKEL (reference sequence). V was clipped by 3 bases and J by 4 bases, with 16 bases between them. This CDR3 has 16 amino acids. DNA for the CDR3: TGTGCCAGCAGCCAGAGTTCCTTTTGGGCCGGAAACACCATATATTTT. As protein: CASSQSSFWAGNTIYF.

The V gene is TRBV2, the J gene TRBJ2-2, with no clear D. Trimming took off 1 base at V and 2 bases at J, with 5 bases between the two ends. Germline CDR1 SNHLY, CDR2 FYNNEI. The CDR3 has 14 residues. CDR3 sequence reads: CASSEGVNTGELFF. DNA of the CDR3: TGTGCCAGCAGTGAAGGAGTCAACACCGGGGAGCTGTTTTTT.

In this sample, this clone turned up once. This chain links TRBV7-9 with TRBJ1-5, with a tentative D call TRBD1 (5 bases). Trimming stripped 3 bases from V and 6 bases from J, with 12 bases between. Per germline, CDR1 SEHNR and CDR2 FQNEAQ (reference sequence). This CDR3 contains 14 residues. The CDR3 sequence is CASSFPGDGQPQHF. In DNA, the CDR3 is TGTGCCAGCAGCTTCCCGGGGGACGGTCAGCCCCAGCATTTT.

The V gene is TRBV7-2, the J gene TRBJ2-5, with a possible D match to TRBD1 (5 bases). V lost 6 bases and J 7 bases, leaving 18 bases between the germline ends. The CDR3 is 14 residues long. The germline gives CDR1 SGHTA, CDR2 FQGNSA. CDR3 amino acids: CASRTALSTGTQYF. CDR3 DNA sequence: TGTGCCAGCAGGACTGCCTTATCAACAGGGACCCAGTACTTC.

The chain links TRBV6-6 to TRBJ1-1, with 8 bases that match TRBD1. The length of the CDR3 is 15 residues. Germline-derived CDR1 and CDR2 are MNHNY and SVGAGI (reference sequence). V was clipped by 5 bases and J by 0 bases; unmatched bases: 5. As DNA, the CDR3 is TGTGCCAGCAGTCCCCCAGGGGGCCTGAACACTGAAGCTTTCTTT. This gives the protein CASSPPGGLNTEAFF.

This clone has just one count. The chain joins TRBV5-6 to TRBJ1-2, with 9 bases lining up with TRBD1. The J segment lost 3 bases and the V segment lost 4 bases, leaving 7 bases of the junction unmatched. The CDR3 runs to 15 residues. The V gene's germline CDR1 is SGHDT and CDR2 YYEEEE. As DNA, the CDR3 is TGTGCCAGCAGCCCCGGGACAGGGTGGTACTATGGCTACACCTTC. Protein: CASSPGTGWYYGYTF.